The 20 T cell receptor beta chains in this list originate from one sample, sequenced in a study of T cell clonality in common variable immunodeficiency. Assay: immunoSEQ multiplex PCR; the TCRdb copy retains only in-frame clones and omits some. The sample has tens of thousands of clones, none seen only once. Sequencing input: peripheral blood mononuclear cells. These TCRs come from a person aged 18-70 years in good health.

This clone has ten or more counts. The read falls 3 residues short of the CDR3 end, and the missing part is taken from the germline J gene. The chain recombines TRBV2 with TRBJ2-2, with a weak D call TRBD1 (5 bases). Trimming cost V 3 bases and J 1 base, with 9 bases left between them. Germline V gene sequence: CDR1 SNHLY, CDR2 FYNNEI. The CDR3 spans 15 residues. CDR3 DNA, as far as it was read: TGTGCCAGCAGTGACCAGGGCTGGAACACCGGGGAG. Protein product: CASSDQGWNTGE. The CDR3 as a whole reads CASSDQGWNTGELFF.

This clone was seen ten or more times. The CDR3 end lies 3 residues beyond the end of the read and is filled in from the germline J gene. This chain joins TRBV20-1 and TRBJ1-1, with D possibly being TRBD1 (5 bases). The CDR3 spans 11 residues. V lost 6 bases to trimming and J lost 7 bases, with 12 bases between them. Germline lookup yields CDR1 DFQATT and CDR2 SNEGSKA (reference sequence). CDR3 bases read: TGCAGTGCATCACCCGGGGGTGAA. Its protein is CSASPGGE. The whole CDR3 protein is CSASPGGEAFF.

In this sample, this clone turned up many times. The read terminates 3 residues ahead of where the CDR3 ends, so the germline J gene completes it. V gene TRBV4-1 combines with J gene TRBJ2-7, with D possibly TRBD2 on 6 matching bases. Germline assignment: CDR1 MGHRA and CDR2 YSYEKL. The CDR3 has 14 amino acids. The V end lost 6 bases, the J end lost 2 bases, and 14 bases lay between the germline ends. CDR3 DNA, as far as it was read: TGCGCCAGCAGAGCTCTAGCGACCGCCTACGAG. Translation: CASRALATAYE. The CDR3, in full, reads CASRALATAYEQYF.

In its sample, this clone was seen many times. Read data end 3 residues before the CDR3 end; the end is taken from the germline J gene. This chain connects TRBV2 to TRBJ1-6; TRBD1 might be the D (6 bases). The CDR3 loop spans 15 amino acids. Germline CDR1 is SNHLY and CDR2 is FYNNEI. V was shortened by 1 base and J by 7 bases, with 11 bases between the two germline ends. CDR3 DNA (partial): TGTGCCAGCAGTGAAGACAGGGCGAAGAATTCACCC. This codes for CASSEDRAKNSP. The whole CDR3 reads CASSEDRAKNSPLHF.

This clone was seen at least ten times. With the read ending 3 residues before the CDR3 end, the germline J gene is used to fill in that end. The chain uses TRBV29-1 and TRBJ2-7; D ambiguous. V was shortened by 8 bases and J by 3 bases, with 14 bases between the two germline ends. CDR1 and CDR2 from the germline V gene are SQVTM and ANQGSEA. This CDR3 spans 12 amino acids. The sequenced CDR3 bases are TGCAGCTTCCGGGTCGGTAACTACGAG. Protein sequence: CSFRVGNYE. The entire CDR3 sequence reads CSFRVGNYEQYF.

Worth noting for this clone: The CDR3 end is not reached by the read, which stops 3 residues before it; the germline J gene fills it in. The chain combines TRBV2 with TRBJ1-4; tentative D call: TRBD1 (5 bases). Germline V lookup: CDR1 SNHLY, CDR2 FYNNEI. The CDR3 is 17 residues long. V dropped 4 bases and J dropped 0 bases, with 15 bases sitting between them. The DNA read from the CDR3 is TGTGCCAGCAGTGGGCCTATACAGGACCCAACTAATGAAAAA. Translated, it gives CASSGPIQDPTNEK. The full CDR3 protein reads CASSGPIQDPTNEKLFF.

The sample holds many counts of this clone. Sequencing ends 3 residues short of the CDR3 end; the germline J gene provides the rest. The chain has TRBV2 and TRBJ1-4; D is uncertain. Trimming took off 3 bases at V and 3 bases at J, with 2 bases between the two ends. The CDR3 runs to 12 residues. The germline V gene encodes CDR1 SNHLY and CDR2 FYNNEI. The DNA read from the CDR3 is TGTGCCAGCAGTGACTCTAATGAAAAA. Amino acids: CASSDSNEK. The complete CDR3 sequence is CASSDSNEKLFF.

At least ten counts were recorded for this clone. The read falls 3 residues short of the CDR3 end, and the missing part is taken from the germline J gene. The genes are TRBV13 and TRBJ2-4; D is perhaps TRBD2 (5 bases). The ends were cut back, 0 bases at V and 0 bases at J, with 9 bases in the middle. Germline V gene sequence: CDR1 PRHDT, CDR2 FYEKMQ (reference sequence). The CDR3 is made up of 16 amino acids. CDR3 sequence reads: CASSLGEGLAKNIQYF. The part of the CDR3 DNA that was read is TGTGCCAGCAGCTTAGGCGAGGGCCTAGCCAAAAACATT.

This clone was counted many times. The read terminates 3 residues before the CDR3 end, so the remaining end is supplied by the germline J gene. The V call is TRBV13, the J call TRBJ2-1; 7 bases are a match to TRBD2. Trimming cost V 4 bases and J 5 bases; bases outside gene matches: 5. CDR1 is PRHDT and CDR2 is FYEKMQ in the germline V gene (reference sequence). The CDR3 contains 14 residues. Partial CDR3 DNA: TGTGCCAGCAGCTCATCCGGGACTAACAATGAG. It encodes CASSSSGTNNE. Given in full, the CDR3 is CASSSSGTNNEQFF.

There are many counts of this clone. The observed sequence ends 3 residues before the CDR3 terminus, with the missing tail filled in from the germline J gene. The chain carries TRBV7-2 and TRBJ1-3; weak D call: TRBD1 (5 bases). The CDR3 runs 15 residues. The germline CDR1 and CDR2 sequences are SGHTA and FQGNSA. V lost 5 bases and J lost 4, with 15 bases in between. CDR3: CASSLGGASGNTIYF. The covered CDR3 bases are TGTGCCAGCAGCCTAGGCGGGGCCTCAGGAAACACC.

This clone was detected ten times or more. From the germline J gene comes the end of the CDR3, since the read stops 3 residues before it. The chain employs TRBV15 and TRBJ2-3; 8 nucleotides match TRBD1. Trimming took 3 bases from V and 0 from J; bases not matched to a gene: 2. The CDR3 is 15 amino acids. Germline CDR1 LNHNV, CDR2 YYDKDF (reference sequence). The CDR3 bases that were read are TGTGCCACCAGCAGGGGACAGGTTAGCACAGATACG. Its protein product is CATSRGQVSTDT. The CDR3 reads in full as CATSRGQVSTDTQYF. Full variable domain (remainder filled in from reference TRBV15 and TRBJ2-3): DAMVIQNPRYQVTQFGKPVTLSCSQTLNHNVMYWYQQKSSQAPKLLFHYYDKDFNNEADTPDNFQSRRPNTSFCFLDIRSPGLGDTAMYLCATSRGQVSTDTQYFGPGTRLTVL.

The sample holds many counts of this clone. With the read ending 3 residues before the CDR3 end, the germline J gene is used to fill in that end. The rearrangement links TRBV20-1 to TRBJ1-2, with 7 nucleotides matching TRBD1. The germline V gene has CDR1 DFQATT and CDR2 SNEGSKA (reference sequence). J gave up 4 bases and V 5 bases, and 7 bases lay outside the gene matches. The length of the CDR3 is 13 residues. CDR3 amino acids: CSADPGQSYGYTF. The part of the CDR3 DNA that was read is TGCAGTGCTGATCCGGGACAGTCCTATGGC.

Ten or more counts support this clone. One end of the junction does not line up with germline, which may come from a read error. The sequence runs out 3 residues before the end of the CDR3; the remainder is reconstructed from the germline J gene. The chain couples TRBV18 to TRBJ1-1; possibly TRBD1 for D (6 bases). The CDR3 has 13 amino acids. Germline CDR1 and CDR2: KGHSH and LQKENI. The part of the CDR3 DNA that was read is TGTGCCAGCTCGCCACAGGGTAGGCCGGAA. This codes for CASSPQGRPE. The complete CDR3 sequence is CASSPQGRPEAFF.

This clone was found many times. Read data end 3 residues before the CDR3 end; the end is taken from the germline J gene. V usage is TRBV7-2 and J usage is TRBJ2-5, with no clear D. V was cut by 5 bases and J by 3 bases, with 10 bases left in between. CDR3 length: 13 residues. Germline lookup yields CDR1 SGHTA and CDR2 FQGNSA. CDR3 region: CASSLVAEETQYF. CDR3 bases read: TGTGCCAGCAGCCTAGTAGCAGAAGAGACC. The full variable domain, with the rest looked up from reference TRBV7-2 and TRBJ2-5, is GAGVSQSPSNKVTEKGKDVELRCDPISGHTALYWYRQSLGQGLEFLIYFQGNSAPDKSGLPSDRFSAERTGGSVSTLTIQRTQQEDSAVYLCASSLVAEETQYFGPGTRLLVL.

This clone has ten or more counts. The CDR3 end lies 3 residues beyond the end of the read and is filled in from the germline J gene. The chain is built from TRBV7-9 and TRBJ2-4; D is perhaps TRBD1 or TRBD2 (5 bases each). The CDR3 covers 15 residues. Germline V lookup: CDR1 SEHNR, CDR2 FQNEAQ (reference sequence). Deletions cut 5 bases from V and 7 bases from J, with 18 bases between. The CDR3 is CASSRLREAGNIQYF. The sequenced part of the CDR3 DNA is TGTGCCAGCAGCCGTCTGAGGGAAGCAGGGAACATT.

In this sample, this clone turned up many times. The read stops 3 residues short of the end of the CDR3; the missing end is completed from the germline J gene. V and J are TRBV7-3 and TRBJ2-1; D possibly corresponds to TRBD2 (5 bases). Deletions cut 3 bases from V and 5 bases from J, with 11 bases between. The CDR3 runs to 14 residues. The V gene's germline CDR1 is SGHTA and CDR2 FQGTGA. This chain's CDR3 is CASSLASWDNEQFF. Incomplete CDR3 DNA: TGTGCCAGCAGCTTGGCTAGCTGGGACAATGAG.

This clone was observed many times. Compared with germline, one end of the junction differs, possibly owing to a read error. The read halts 3 residues ahead of the CDR3 end, with the missing end drawn from the germline J gene. J is TRBJ1-1 and V is TRBV20-1, with TRBD1 matching 7 bases. CDR1 and CDR2 from the germline V gene are DFQATT and SNEGSKA (reference sequence). CDR3 size: 14 residues. Incomplete CDR3 DNA: TGCAGTGCGCGTCCGACAGGGCTGAACGCTGAA. This codes for CSARPTGLNAE. The whole CDR3 reads CSARPTGLNAEAFF.

There are many counts of this clone. The read halts 3 residues ahead of the CDR3 end, with the missing end drawn from the germline J gene. The rearrangement uses TRBV20-1 and TRBJ1-4; D might be TRBD1 (5 bases). The germline CDR1 and CDR2 sequences are DFQATT and SNEGSKA (reference sequence). This CDR3 comprises 13 residues. V was shortened by 8 bases and J by 7 bases, with 17 bases between the two germline ends. The DNA read from the CDR3 is TGCAGTTCACCGGACACCCCCGTTGAAAAA. Protein: CSSPDTPVEK. In full, the CDR3 reads CSSPDTPVEKLFF.

This clone was found many times. The read halts 3 residues ahead of the CDR3 end, with the missing end drawn from the germline J gene. This chain links TRBV19 with TRBJ2-1, with TRBD1 identical over 8 bases. V was clipped by 4 bases and J by 7 bases; unmatched bases: 6. Germline-derived CDR1 and CDR2 are LNHDA and SQIVND (reference sequence). The CDR3 is 14 amino acids. CDR3 region: CASSRQGAINEQFF. The sequenced part of the CDR3 DNA is TGTGCCAGTAGTAGGCAGGGGGCGATTAATGAG.

There are many counts of this clone. The CDR3 end is not reached by the read, which stops 3 residues before it; the germline J gene fills it in. V gene TRBV19 combines with J gene TRBJ1-5, with D possibly being TRBD1 (5 bases). Trimming pared 7 bases from V and 0 bases from J, leaving 16 bases between. The CDR3 extends over 16 amino acids. From germline, CDR1 is LNHDA and CDR2 SQIVND (reference sequence). CDR3 loop: CASKDIHLDSNQPQHF. The sequenced CDR3 bases are TGTGCCAGTAAGGACATTCACCTGGATAGCAATCAGCCC.